This T cell receptor beta chain emerged from a study of molecular identifiers for immune sequencing clone quantification. MiXCR, run by TCRdb on the PCR reads, gives a single entry per CDR3 protein. The sample lists about 40,000 distinct CDR3 sequences; under 20% were seen once. General study findings and limits: Highly expanded clone sizes could be underestimated by identical TCR molecules that share a barcode.

A word on this clonotype: The antigen is undetermined.

Trimming pared 3 bases from V and 4 bases from J, leaving 13 bases between. The germline V gene encodes CDR1 DFQATT and CDR2 SNEGSKA (reference sequence). The CDR3 runs to 13 residues. Sequences were obtained from naive CD8+ T cells from blood, with Jurkat cell RNA spiked in. Subset here: FACS-sorted CD8+CD4-CCR7+CD45RA+ naive T cells. The origin of this receptor is a human donor in good health. Some libraries in this study had Jurkat cell RNA spiked in. The J gene is TRBJ2-7, the V gene TRBV20-1; D not resolved. The CDR3 DNA reads as TGCAGTGCTAGTTGGGGATTCCCGTACGAGCAGTACTTC. Encoded protein: CSASWGFPYEQYF.